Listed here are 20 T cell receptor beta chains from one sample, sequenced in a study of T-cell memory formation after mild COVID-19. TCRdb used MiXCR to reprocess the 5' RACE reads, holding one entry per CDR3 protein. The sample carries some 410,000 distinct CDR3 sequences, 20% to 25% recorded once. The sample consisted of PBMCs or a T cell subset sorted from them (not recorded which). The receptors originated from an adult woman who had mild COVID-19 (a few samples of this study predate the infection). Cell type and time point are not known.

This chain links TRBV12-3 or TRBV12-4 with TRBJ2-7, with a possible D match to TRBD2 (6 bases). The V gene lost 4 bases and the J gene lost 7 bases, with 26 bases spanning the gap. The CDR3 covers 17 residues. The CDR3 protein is CASSSPGLPGRRREQYF. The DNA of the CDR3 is TGTGCCAGCAGTTCCCCAGGACTACCCGGACGAAGGCGAGAGCAGTACTTC.

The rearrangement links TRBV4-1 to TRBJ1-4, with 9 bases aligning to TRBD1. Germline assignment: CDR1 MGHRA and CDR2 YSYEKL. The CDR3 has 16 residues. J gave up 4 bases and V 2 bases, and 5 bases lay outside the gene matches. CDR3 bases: TGCGCCAGCAGCCAACCCGGGACAGGGTTTAATGAAAAACTGTTTTTT. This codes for CASSQPGTGFNEKLFF.

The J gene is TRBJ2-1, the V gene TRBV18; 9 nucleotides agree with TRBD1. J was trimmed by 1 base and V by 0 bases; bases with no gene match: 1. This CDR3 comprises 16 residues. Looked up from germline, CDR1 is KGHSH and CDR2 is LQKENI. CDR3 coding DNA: TGTGCCAGCTCACCACCGGGGACAGGGTCCTACAATGAGCAGTTCTTC. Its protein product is CASSPPGTGSYNEQFF. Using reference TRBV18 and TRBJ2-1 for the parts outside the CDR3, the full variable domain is NAGVMQNPRHLVRRRGQEARLRCSPMKGHSHVYWYRQLPEEGLKFMVYLQKENIIDESGMPKERFSAEFPKEGPSILRIQQVVRGDSAAYFCASSPPGTGSYNEQFFGPGTRLTVL.

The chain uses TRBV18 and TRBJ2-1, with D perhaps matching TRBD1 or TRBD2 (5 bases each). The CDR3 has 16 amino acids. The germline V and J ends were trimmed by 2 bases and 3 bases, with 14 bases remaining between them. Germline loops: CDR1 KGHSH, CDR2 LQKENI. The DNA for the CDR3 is TGTGCCAGCTCACCAGGGGCGGGTCCTGGCTACAATGAGCAGTTCTTC. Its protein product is CASSPGAGPGYNEQFF.

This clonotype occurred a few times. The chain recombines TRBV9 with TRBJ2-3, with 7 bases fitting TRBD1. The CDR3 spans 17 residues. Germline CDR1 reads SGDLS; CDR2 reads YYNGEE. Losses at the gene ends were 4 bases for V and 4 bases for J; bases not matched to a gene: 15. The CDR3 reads CASSQSIWVGGADTQYF. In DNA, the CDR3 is TGTGCCAGCAGCCAATCTATTTGGGTAGGGGGCGCAGATACGCAGTATTTT.

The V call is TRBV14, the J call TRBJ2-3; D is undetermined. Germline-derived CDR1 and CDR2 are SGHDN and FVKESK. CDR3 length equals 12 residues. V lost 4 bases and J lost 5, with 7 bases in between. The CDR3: CASSPFQDTQYF. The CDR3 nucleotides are TGTGCCAGCAGCCCCTTTCAAGATACGCAGTATTTT.

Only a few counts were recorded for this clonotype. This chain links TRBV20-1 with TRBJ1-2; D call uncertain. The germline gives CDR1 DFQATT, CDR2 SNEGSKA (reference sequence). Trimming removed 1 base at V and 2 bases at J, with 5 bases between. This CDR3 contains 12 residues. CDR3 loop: CSARGQNYGYTF. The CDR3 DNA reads TGCAGTGCTAGAGGGCAGAACTATGGCTACACCTTC.

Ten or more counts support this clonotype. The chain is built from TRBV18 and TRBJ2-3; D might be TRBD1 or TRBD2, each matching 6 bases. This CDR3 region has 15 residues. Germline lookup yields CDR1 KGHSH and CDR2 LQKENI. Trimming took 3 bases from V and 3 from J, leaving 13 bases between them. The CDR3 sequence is CASSPGGRTTDTQYF. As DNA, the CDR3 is TGTGCCAGCTCACCGGGGGGCAGGACGACAGATACGCAGTATTTT.

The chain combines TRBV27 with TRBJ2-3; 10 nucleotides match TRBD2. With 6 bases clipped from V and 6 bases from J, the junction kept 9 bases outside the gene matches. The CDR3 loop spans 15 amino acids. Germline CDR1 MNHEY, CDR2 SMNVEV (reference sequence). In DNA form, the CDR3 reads TGTGCCAGCAGACCCGGGCTAGCGGGGGTGGATACGCAGTATTTT. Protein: CASRPGLAGVDTQYF.

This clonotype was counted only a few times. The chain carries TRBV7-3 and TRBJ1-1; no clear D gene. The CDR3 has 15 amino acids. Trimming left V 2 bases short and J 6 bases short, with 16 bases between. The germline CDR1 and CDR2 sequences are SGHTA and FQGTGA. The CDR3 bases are TGTGCCAGCAGCTTATCACCCATATCGGGAGCTGAAGCTTTCTTT. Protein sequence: CASSLSPISGAEAFF.

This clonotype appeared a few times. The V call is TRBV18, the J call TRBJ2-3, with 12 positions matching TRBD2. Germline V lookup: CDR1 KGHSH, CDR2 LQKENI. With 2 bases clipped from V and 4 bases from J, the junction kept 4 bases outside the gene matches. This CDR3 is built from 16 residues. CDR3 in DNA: TGTGCCAGCTCACCAAGTACTAGCGGGGGGCCAGATACGCAGTATTTT. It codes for CASSPSTSGGPDTQYF.

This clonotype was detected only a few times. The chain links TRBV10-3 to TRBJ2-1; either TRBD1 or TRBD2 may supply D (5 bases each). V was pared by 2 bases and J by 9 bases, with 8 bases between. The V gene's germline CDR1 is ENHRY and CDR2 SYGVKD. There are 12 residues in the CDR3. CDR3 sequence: CAISEERGEQFF. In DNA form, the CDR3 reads TGTGCCATCAGTGAGGAGAGGGGTGAGCAGTTCTTC.

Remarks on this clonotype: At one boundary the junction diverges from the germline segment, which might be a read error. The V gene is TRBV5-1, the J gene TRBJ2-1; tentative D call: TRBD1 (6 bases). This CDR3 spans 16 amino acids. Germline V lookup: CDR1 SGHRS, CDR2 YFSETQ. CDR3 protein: CASSLGIGVRDNQQFF. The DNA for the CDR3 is TGCGCCAGCAGCTTGGGGATCGGAGTAAGGGACAATCAGCAGTTCTTC.

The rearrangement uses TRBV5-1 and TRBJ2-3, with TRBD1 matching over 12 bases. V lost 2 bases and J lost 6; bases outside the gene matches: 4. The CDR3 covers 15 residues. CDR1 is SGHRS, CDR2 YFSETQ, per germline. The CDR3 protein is CASSFGTGGWDTQYF. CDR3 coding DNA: TGCGCCAGCAGCTTCGGGACAGGGGGCTGGGATACGCAGTATTTT.

Here the CDR3 reads CGWDANYGYTF. CDR3 sequence (DNA): TGTGGGTGGGACGCTAACTATGGCTACACCTTC. The chain couples TRBV7-9 to TRBJ1-2; D may be TRBD1 (5 bases). The germline CDR1 and CDR2 sequences are SEHNR and FQNEAQ (reference sequence). There are 11 residues in the CDR3.

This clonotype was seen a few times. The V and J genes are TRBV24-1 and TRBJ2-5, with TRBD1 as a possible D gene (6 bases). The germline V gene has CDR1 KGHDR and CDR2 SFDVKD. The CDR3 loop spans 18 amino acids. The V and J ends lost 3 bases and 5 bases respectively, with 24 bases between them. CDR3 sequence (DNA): TGTGCCACCAGTGATCCCAGCAGACAGGCCCTCCCGGAGGAGACCCAGTACTTC. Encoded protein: CATSDPSRQALPEETQYF.

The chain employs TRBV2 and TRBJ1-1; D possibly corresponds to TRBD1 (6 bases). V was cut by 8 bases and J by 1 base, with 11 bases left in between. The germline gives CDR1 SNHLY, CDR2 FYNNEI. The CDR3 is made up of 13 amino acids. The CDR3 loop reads CASPAQGNTEAFF. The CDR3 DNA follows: TGTGCCAGCCCGGCACAGGGGAACACTGAAGCTTTCTTT.

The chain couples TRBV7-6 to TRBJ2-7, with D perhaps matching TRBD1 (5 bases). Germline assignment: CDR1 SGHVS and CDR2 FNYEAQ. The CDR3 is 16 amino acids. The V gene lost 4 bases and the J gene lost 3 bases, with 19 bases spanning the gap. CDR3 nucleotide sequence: TGTGCCAGCAGCTACCTCCAGGGAACCGAAGACTACGAGCAGTACTTC. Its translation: CASSYLQGTEDYEQYF.

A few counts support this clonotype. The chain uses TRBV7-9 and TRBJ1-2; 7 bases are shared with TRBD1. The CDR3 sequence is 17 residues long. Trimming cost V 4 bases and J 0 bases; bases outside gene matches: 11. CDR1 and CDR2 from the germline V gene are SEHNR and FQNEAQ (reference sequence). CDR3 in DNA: TGTGCCAGCAGCTCCGACAGGGTCACCCAGGCTAACTATGGCTACACCTTC. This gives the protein CASSSDRVTQANYGYTF. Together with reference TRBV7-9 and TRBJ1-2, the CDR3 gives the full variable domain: DTGVSQNPRHKITKRGQNVTFRCDPISEHNRLYWYRQTLGQGPEFLTYFQNEAQLEKSRLLSDRFSAERPKGSFSTLEIQRTEQGDSAMYLCASSSDRVTQANYGYTFGSGTRLTVV.

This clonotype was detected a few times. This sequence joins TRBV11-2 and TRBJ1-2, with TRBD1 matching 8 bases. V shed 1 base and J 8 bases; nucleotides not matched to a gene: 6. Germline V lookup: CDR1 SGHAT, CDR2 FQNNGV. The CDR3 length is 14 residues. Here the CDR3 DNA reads TGTGCCAGCAGCTTAGTCGACAGGGGAAACGGCTACACCTTC. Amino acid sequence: CASSLVDRGNGYTF.